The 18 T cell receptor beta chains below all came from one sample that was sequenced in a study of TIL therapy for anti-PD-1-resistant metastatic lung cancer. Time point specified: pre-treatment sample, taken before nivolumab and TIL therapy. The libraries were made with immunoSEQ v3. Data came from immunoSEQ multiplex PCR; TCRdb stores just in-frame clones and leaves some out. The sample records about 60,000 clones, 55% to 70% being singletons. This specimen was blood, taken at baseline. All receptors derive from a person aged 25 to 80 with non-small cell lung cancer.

This chain's CDR3 is CASSQGGPGTAREQYF. The CDR3 bases are TGTGCCAGCAGCCAAGGGGGCCCGGGAACGGCCCGCGAGCAGTACTTC. The chain employs TRBV4-2 and TRBJ2-7; D may be TRBD1 or TRBD2 (5 bases each). CDR1 LGHNA and CDR2 YNFKEQ come from the germline V gene. The V end lost 1 base, the J end lost 6 bases, and 19 bases lay between the germline ends. The CDR3 sequence is 16 residues long.

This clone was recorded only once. The CDR3 bases are TGTGCCAGTAGTATGCTAGCGGTGAACACCGGGGAGCTGTTTTTT. It codes for CASSMLAVNTGELFF. The rearrangement links TRBV19 to TRBJ2-2; 7 bases agree with TRBD2. The CDR3 covers 15 residues. The germline gives CDR1 LNHDA, CDR2 SQIVND (reference sequence). J gave up 1 base and V 3 bases, and 2 bases lay outside the gene matches.

The CDR3 nucleotides are TGTGCCAGCAGCCCGCAAAACCTTGATAACACCGGGGAGCTGTTTTTT. Protein: CASSPQNLDNTGELFF. This chain uses TRBV13 with TRBJ2-2, with D uncertain. There are 16 residues in the CDR3. Trimming cost V 5 bases and J 2 bases, with 15 bases left between them. From germline, CDR1 is PRHDT and CDR2 FYEKMQ (reference sequence).

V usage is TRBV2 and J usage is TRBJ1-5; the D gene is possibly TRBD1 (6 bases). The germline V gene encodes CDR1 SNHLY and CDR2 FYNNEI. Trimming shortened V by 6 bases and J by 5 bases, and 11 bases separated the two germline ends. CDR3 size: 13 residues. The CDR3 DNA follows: TGTGCCAGCAGCAGACAGGACTATCAGCCCCAGCATTTT. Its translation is CASSRQDYQPQHF.

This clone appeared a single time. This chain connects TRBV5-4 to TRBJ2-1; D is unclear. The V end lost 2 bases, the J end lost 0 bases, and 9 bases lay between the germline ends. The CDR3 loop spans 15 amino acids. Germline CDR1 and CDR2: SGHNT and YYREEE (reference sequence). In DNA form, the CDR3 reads TGTGCCAGCAGCTTTGATGGGAACTCCTACAATGAGCAGTTCTTC. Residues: CASSFDGNSYNEQFF.

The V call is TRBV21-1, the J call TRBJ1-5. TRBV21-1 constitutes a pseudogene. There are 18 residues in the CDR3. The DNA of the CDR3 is TGTGCCAGCAGCAGGGTCGTACGCACGGGAGATAGCAATCAGCCCCAGCATTTT. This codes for CASSRVVRTGDSNQPQHF.

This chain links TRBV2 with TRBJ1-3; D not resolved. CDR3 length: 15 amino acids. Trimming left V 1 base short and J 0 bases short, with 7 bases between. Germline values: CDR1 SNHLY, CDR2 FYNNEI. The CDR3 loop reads CASSEGTLSGNTIYF. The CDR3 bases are TGTGCCAGCAGTGAAGGCACACTCTCTGGAAACACCATATATTTT.

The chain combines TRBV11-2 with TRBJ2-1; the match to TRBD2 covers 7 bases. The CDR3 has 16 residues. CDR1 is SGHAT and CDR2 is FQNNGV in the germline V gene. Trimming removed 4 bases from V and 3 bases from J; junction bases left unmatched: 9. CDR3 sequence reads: CASSSGLPVNYNEQFF. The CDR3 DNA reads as TGTGCCAGCAGCTCGGGACTACCCGTTAACTACAATGAGCAGTTCTTC.

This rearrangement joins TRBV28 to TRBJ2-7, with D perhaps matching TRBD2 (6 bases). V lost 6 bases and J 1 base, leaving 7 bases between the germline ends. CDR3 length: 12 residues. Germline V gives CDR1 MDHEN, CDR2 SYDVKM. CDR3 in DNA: TGTGCCAGCAGGGAGGGTTCCTACGAGCAGTACTTC. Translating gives CASREGSYEQYF.

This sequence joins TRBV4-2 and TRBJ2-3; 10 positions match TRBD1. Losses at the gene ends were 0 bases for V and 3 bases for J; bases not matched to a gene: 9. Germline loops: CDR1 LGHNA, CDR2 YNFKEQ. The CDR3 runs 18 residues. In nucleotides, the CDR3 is TGTGCCAGCAGCCAAGACTCCACGGGACAGGGGCTGACAGATACGCAGTATTTT. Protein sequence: CASSQDSTGQGLTDTQYF.

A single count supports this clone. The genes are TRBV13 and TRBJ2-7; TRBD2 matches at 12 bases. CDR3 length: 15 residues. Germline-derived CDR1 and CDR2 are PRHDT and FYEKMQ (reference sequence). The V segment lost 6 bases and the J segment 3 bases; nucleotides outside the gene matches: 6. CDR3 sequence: CASSLGLAGFYEQYF. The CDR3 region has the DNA TGTGCCAGCAGTCTTGGACTAGCGGGGTTCTACGAGCAGTACTTC.

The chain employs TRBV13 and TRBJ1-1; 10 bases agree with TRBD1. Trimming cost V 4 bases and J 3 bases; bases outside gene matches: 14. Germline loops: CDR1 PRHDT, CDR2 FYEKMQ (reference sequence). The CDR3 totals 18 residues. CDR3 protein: CASSSRMTGGGLDTEAFF. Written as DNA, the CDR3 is TGTGCCAGCAGCTCCCGCATGACAGGGGGCGGATTGGACACTGAAGCTTTCTTT. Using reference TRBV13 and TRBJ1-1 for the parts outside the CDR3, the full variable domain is AAGVIQSPRHLIKEKRETATLKCYPIPRHDTVYWYQQGPGQDPQFLISFYEKMQSDKGSIPDRFSAQQFSDYHSELNMSSLELGDSALYFCASSSRMTGGGLDTEAFFGQGTRLTVV.

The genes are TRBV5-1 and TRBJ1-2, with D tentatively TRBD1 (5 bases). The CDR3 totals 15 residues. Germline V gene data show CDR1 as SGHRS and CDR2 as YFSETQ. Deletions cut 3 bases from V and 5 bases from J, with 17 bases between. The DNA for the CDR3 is TGCGCCAGCAGCTCCAACGTGGACAAGGTGTATGGCTACACCTTC. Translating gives CASSSNVDKVYGYTF.

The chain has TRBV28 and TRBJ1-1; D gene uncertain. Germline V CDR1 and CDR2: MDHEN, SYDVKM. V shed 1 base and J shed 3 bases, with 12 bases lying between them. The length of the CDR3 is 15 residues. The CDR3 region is CASSLSPDGYTEAFF. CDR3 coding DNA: TGTGCCAGCAGTTTATCCCCAGATGGGTACACTGAAGCTTTCTTT.

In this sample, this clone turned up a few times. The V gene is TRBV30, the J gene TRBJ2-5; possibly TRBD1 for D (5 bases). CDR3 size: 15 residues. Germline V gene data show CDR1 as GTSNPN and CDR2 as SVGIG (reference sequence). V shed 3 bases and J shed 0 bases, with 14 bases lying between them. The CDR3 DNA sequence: TGTGCCTGGAGCGCCGCCATGGACAACCAAGAGACCCAGTACTTC. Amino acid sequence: CAWSAAMDNQETQYF.

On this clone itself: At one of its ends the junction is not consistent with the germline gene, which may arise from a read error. CDR3 bases: TGTGCTAGCAGCCTGGTCTTCAGCTCCTACAATGAGCAGTTCTTC. As protein: CASSLVFSSYNEQFF. The chain recombines TRBV7-7 with TRBJ2-1; D is uncertain. The V gene's germline CDR1 is SSHAT and CDR2 FNYEAQ (reference sequence). This CDR3 is 15 amino acids long.

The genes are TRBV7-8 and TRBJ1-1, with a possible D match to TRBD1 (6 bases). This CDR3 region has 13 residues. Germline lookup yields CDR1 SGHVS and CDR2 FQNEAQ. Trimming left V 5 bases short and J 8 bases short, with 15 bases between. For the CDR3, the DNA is TGTGCCAGCAGCCCCAGGGGCGGCCGAGAAGCTTTCTTT. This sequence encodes CASSPRGGREAFF. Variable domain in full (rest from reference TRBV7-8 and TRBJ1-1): GAGVSQSPRYKVAKRGQDVALRCDPISGHVSLFWYQQALGQGPEFLTYFQNEAQLDKSGLPSDRFFAERPEGSVSTLKIQRTQQEDSAVYLCASSPRGGREAFFGQGTRLTVV.

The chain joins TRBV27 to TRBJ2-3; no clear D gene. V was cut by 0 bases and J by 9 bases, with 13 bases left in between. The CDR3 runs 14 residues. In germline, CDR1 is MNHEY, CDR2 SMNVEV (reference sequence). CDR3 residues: CASSLSTASVTQYF. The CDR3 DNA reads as TGTGCCAGCAGTTTATCGACGGCTAGTGTCACGCAGTATTTT.